A selection of T cell receptor beta chains follows, all from one sample in a study of metastatic and nonmetastatic thyroid tumors. MiXCR reprocessed the PCR reads for TCRdb. The sample has about 20,000 clones, 12% seen once. Sequencing used blood. The origin of the receptors is a male donor with papillary thyroid cancer or a benign thyroid nodule (not recorded which). Some clones in this sample may be carry-over from other donors' samples. The CDR3 runs from the conserved cysteine through the conserved F or W. Each record gives: J gene, D gene, clone size, V gene, CDR3 DNA, CDR3 protein. A D gene is named only where the DNA matches it firmly. Clone size, where shown, is once, few, many, or a class for clones that have expanded.

TRBJ2-5,.,many,TRBV9,TGTGCCAGCAGCGTAGCGGTTGTGGGGGACGGTGGAGAGACCCAGTACTTC,CASSVAVVGDGGETQYF
TRBJ1-3,.,.,TRBV6-1,TGTGCCAGCAGTCCCCGGCCCCGACGTTTTTCTGGAAACACCATATATTTT,CASSPRPRRFSGNTIYF
TRBJ2-7,.,many,TRBV5-4,TGTGCCAGCAGCTTTGGCGGGACCCCCTACGAGCAGTACTTC,CASSFGGTPYEQYF
TRBJ1-1,TRBD1,many,TRBV15,TGTGCCACCAGCAGAGAAGGACAGGGATTGGCTGAAGCTTTCTTT,CATSREGQGLAEAFF
TRBJ1-1,.,many,TRBV7-9,TGTGCCAGCAGCTTAGTAGTCACTGAAGCTTTCTTT,CASSLVVTEAFF
TRBJ1-1,TRBD1,many,TRBV19,TGTGCCAGTAGTATTATGGGTCGACAGGGCGGCAGGGAAGCTTTCTTT,CASSIMGRQGGREAFF
TRBJ2-7,.,medium-sized,TRBV12-3/TRBV12-4,TGTGCCAGCAGTTTAGGGGGCACGTACTACGAGCAGTACTTC,CASSLGGTYYEQYF
TRBJ1-1,TRBD1,many,TRBV27,TGTGCCAGCAGTTTATTCCCGGACAGGGTGAGCACTGAAGCTTTCTTT,CASSLFPDRVSTEAFF
TRBJ2-1,TRBD2,medium-sized,TRBV24-1,TGTGCCACCATGACTAGCGGGAGATCCAGCAATGAGCAGTTCTTC,CATMTSGRSSNEQFF
TRBJ1-1,TRBD1,many,TRBV12-3/TRBV12-4,TGTGCCAGCAAACAGGGGGCCAACACTGAAGCTTTCTTT,CASKQGANTEAFF
TRBJ2-5,TRBD2,many,TRBV20-1,TGCAGTGCTAGATTAGCGGGAGCGCCCGGGACCCAGTACTTC,CSARLAGAPGTQYF
TRBJ2-5,.,few,TRBV12-3/TRBV12-4,TGTGCCAGCAGCCCACCCCAACATCCTCCTGAGGAGACCCTGTACTTC,CASSPPQHPPEETLYF
TRBJ2-3,TRBD2,.,TRBV20-1,TGCAGTGCTAGAGCCGGACTAGCGGGCTACACAGATACGCAGTATTTT,CSARAGLAGYTDTQYF
TRBJ2-2,.,medium-sized,TRBV12-3/TRBV12-4,TGTGCCAGCAGCCGCCTGACTAGTCACACCGGGGAGCTGTTTTTT,CASSRLTSHTGELFF
TRBJ2-7,.,few,TRBV20-1,TGCAGTGCTATCTGGGGGGCGGACTACGAGCAGTACTTC,CSAIWGADYEQYF
TRBJ2-1,TRBD2,medium-sized,TRBV2,TGTGCCAGCAGTGATCCTAGCGGGAGCGTCAGGGAGCAGTTCTTC,CASSDPSGSVREQFF
TRBJ1-1,.,medium-sized,TRBV28,TGTGCCAGCAGTTGGGCCACTGAAGCTTTCTTT,CASSWATEAFF
TRBJ1-5,.,many,TRBV3-1,TGTGCCAGCAGCCAAGTTGTGAGGACGTGGCGGCCCCAGCATTTT,CASSQVVRTWRPQHF
TRBJ2-1,.,many,TRBV4-1,TGCGCCAGCAGCCAAGAACAGGCCAGCTCCTACAATGAGCAGTTCTTC,CASSQEQASSYNEQFF
TRBJ1-3,.,.,TRBV6-1,TGTGCCAGCAACCACAGGGACTCTGGAAACACCATATATTTT,CASNHRDSGNTIYF
TRBJ2-2,.,.,TRBV6-1,TGTGCCAGCAGTCGAAGCAGGGAGGCCGGGGAGCTGTTTTTT,CASSRSREAGELFF
TRBJ2-5,.,many,TRBV19,TGTGCCAGTAGTGGGGACTCTCTCAGGGAGACCCAGTACTTC,CASSGDSLRETQYF
TRBJ2-7,.,many,TRBV29-1,TGCAGCGTTGTAAAGGACGGCTCCTACGAGCAGTACTTC,CSVVKDGSYEQYF
TRBJ1-6,.,few,TRBV12-3/TRBV12-4,TGTGCCAGCAGTTCAACAGGGTTAGGGGATTCACCCCTCCACTTT,CASSSTGLGDSPLHF
TRBJ2-7,TRBD2,medium-sized,TRBV5-1,TGCGCCAGCAGCTTGGTTGCGGGAGGGCCAACTAACGAGCAGTACTTC,CASSLVAGGPTNEQYF
TRBJ1-2,.,medium-sized,TRBV20-1,TGCAGTGCCAAGGACAGTGCTAACTATGGCTACACCTTC,CSAKDSANYGYTF
TRBJ1-1,.,medium-sized,TRBV6-1,TGTGCCAGCAGATCAGCCAGGGGCAGCACTGAAGCTTTCTTT,CASRSARGSTEAFF
TRBJ1-5,.,many,TRBV5-1,TGCGCCAGCAGCGAGAACAATGATCAGCCCCAGCATTTT,CASSENNDQPQHF
TRBJ2-7,.,many,TRBV4-1,TGCGCCAGCAGCCAAGTCCAGTCCTACGAGCAGTACTTC,CASSQVQSYEQYF
TRBJ1-2,TRBD1,medium-sized,TRBV12-3/TRBV12-4,TGTGCCAGCAGCTATATACCAGGGGGTGGCTACACCTTC,CASSYIPGGGYTF
TRBJ2-2,.,many,TRBV20-1,TGCAGTGCTAGGGAAGGCGGATCCACCGGGGAGCTGTTTTTT,CSAREGGSTGELFF
TRBJ2-3,TRBD2,medium-sized,TRBV19,TGTGCCAGTAGTATTCTAGCGGGAGGTTCAGATACGCAGTATTTT,CASSILAGGSDTQYF
TRBJ2-4,.,many,TRBV20-1,TGCAGTGCTTTTGACAGGACTATAGCCAAAAACATTCAGTACTTC,CSAFDRTIAKNIQYF
TRBJ1-5,.,many,TRBV2,TGTGCCAGCAGTGAAGGGTCGTCGGGTCAGCCCCAGCATTTT,CASSEGSSGQPQHF
TRBJ2-7,TRBD2,medium-sized,TRBV6-5,TGTGCCAGCAGTTACCGGGGAGGGGACGAGCAGTACTTC,CASSYRGGDEQYF
TRBJ2-7,.,.,TRBV20-1,TGCAGTGCCAGGCCCAGGCTCGCCTACGAGCAGTACTTC,CSARPRLAYEQYF
TRBJ2-7,TRBD1,many,TRBV11-2,TGTGCCAGCAGCTTCGACAGGGGATCCTACGAGCAGTACTTC,CASSFDRGSYEQYF
TRBJ1-2,TRBD1,medium-sized,TRBV12-3/TRBV12-4,TGTGCCAGCAGTTTACCGGGGACAGGGAACGGCTACACCTTC,CASSLPGTGNGYTF
TRBJ1-5,.,many,TRBV5-5,TGTGCCAGCAGCTTGGCCTCACAGGGTGATCGACGGCCCCAGCATTTT,CASSLASQGDRRPQHF
TRBJ2-1,TRBD2,many,TRBV14,TGTGCCAGCACCCTAGCGGGAGGGGTGGATGAGCAGTTCTTC,CASTLAGGVDEQFF
TRBJ2-7,.,few,TRBV6-1,TGTGCCAGCAGTCCTAGGGGAGGTCGGGAGATTGAGCAGTACTTC,CASSPRGGREIEQYF
TRBJ2-1,TRBD2,.,TRBV30,TGTGCCTACAATCCTAGCGGGCTATACAATGAGCAGTTCTTC,CAYNPSGLYNEQFF
TRBJ1-1,.,medium-sized,TRBV19,TGTGCCAGTAGTATAACGGGGATCCAAGCTGAAGCTTTCTTT,CASSITGIQAEAFF